Listed below are T cell receptor beta chains from one sample, sequenced in a study of patients and donors after allogeneic stem cell transplantation. TCRdb independently ran MiXCR on the RT-PCR reads; one entry per CDR3 protein. The sample lists about 150,000 distinct CDR3 sequences, about 40% occurring once. The specimen sequenced was blood, either unsorted or a sorted T cell fraction (not recorded which). These receptors all come from a human donor who was either an allogeneic HSCT recipient or a stem cell or donor lymphocyte infusion donor (not recorded which). It is not recorded whose cells these are; they may come from a transplant donor. Both conserved end residues are part of each CDR3. Fields, in order: clone size, J gene, V gene, D gene, CDR3 DNA, CDR3 protein. A D gene is named only where the DNA matches it firmly. Clone size appears in some rows only: once, few, many, or a class for an expanded clone.

NA	TRBJ2-5	TRBV24-1	TRBD2	TGTGCCACCAGTCCCCCTAGCGGGGGCCAAGAGACCCAGTACTTC	CATSPPSGGQETQYF
NA	TRBJ1-6	TRBV7-6	NA	TGTGCCAGCAGCTTACTTGGGGGGATGTATAATTCACCCCTCCACTTT	CASSLLGGMYNSPLHF
few	TRBJ1-2	TRBV9	NA	TGTGCCAGCAGCGTAGGGTCAGGGAGCTATGGCTACACCTTC	CASSVGSGSYGYTF
once	TRBJ1-3	TRBV29-1	NA	TGCAGCGTGGGGGTCAAGATTGGTTCTGGAAACACCATATATTTT	CSVGVKIGSGNTIYF
many	TRBJ1-4	TRBV11-2	NA	TGTGCCAGCACCCAGAGGGACGGCCTCCTTGAAAAACTGTTTTTT	CASTQRDGLLEKLFF
few	TRBJ2-6	TRBV7-9	NA	TGTGCCAGCAGCCCTCAGACCTTTCTCCCTGGGGCCAACGTCCTGACTTTC	CASSPQTFLPGANVLTF
many	TRBJ1-5	TRBV20-1	TRBD1	TGCAGTGCCCCGGGACAGGGGGCCAGACAGCCCCAGCATTTT	CSAPGQGARQPQHF
NA	TRBJ2-2	TRBV24-1	TRBD1	TGTGCCACCAGGGGACAGGGAGGAGGCACCGGGGAGCTGTTTTTT	CATRGQGGGTGELFF
few	TRBJ2-6	TRBV27	NA	TGTGCCAGCAGTTTTGGCAGGGAAATAGGTGGGGCCAACGTCCTGACTTTC	CASSFGREIGGANVLTF
few	TRBJ1-5	TRBV6-5	NA	TGTGCCAGCAGTTACTCTGGCGGGTACAATCAGGCCCAGCATTTT	CASSYSGGYNQAQHF
few	TRBJ1-6	TRBV5-1	NA	TGCGCCAGCAGCCCGCCGGGAGACTATAATTCACCCCTCCACTTT	CASSPPGDYNSPLHF
few	TRBJ1-4	TRBV29-1	NA	TGCAGCGTCCCCGGAGGGACGGGGGAAAAACTGTTTTTT	CSVPGGTGEKLFF
NA	TRBJ1-1	TRBV11-1	NA	TGTGCCAGCAGCTTAGCGAGGGCCTGGCCGACTACCTTCAACACTGAAGCTTTCTTT	CASSLARAWPTTFNTEAFF
NA	TRBJ1-2	TRBV28	NA	TGTGCCAGCAGTTTCTCCACCCCCTATGGCTACACCTTC	CASSFSTPYGYTF
NA	TRBJ2-1	TRBV20-1	NA	TGCAGTGCTAGAGATGCGGGGCCCTACTACAATGAGCAGTTCTTC	CSARDAGPYYNEQFF
NA	TRBJ2-5	TRBV6-5	NA	TGTGCCAGCAGCACCGACAGTCAAGAGACCCAGTACTTC	CASSTDSQETQYF
few	TRBJ1-6	TRBV6-6	NA	TGTGCCAGCAGTTACTCGAGGGCAGTCAATTCACCCCTCCACTTT	CASSYSRAVNSPLHF
few	TRBJ1-1	TRBV28	TRBD1	TGTGCCAGCAGGTCGGACAGGGGGAGGACTGAAGCTTTCTTT	CASRSDRGRTEAFF
once	TRBJ1-1	TRBV27	TRBD1	TGTGCCAGCAGTAAGACAGGGGTGAACACTGAAGCTTTCTTT	CASSKTGVNTEAFF
NA	TRBJ1-2	TRBV6-2/TRBV6-3	NA	TGTGCCAGCAAAGACCTGGCTAACTATGGCTACACCTTC	CASKDLANYGYTF
NA	TRBJ1-1	TRBV12-3/TRBV12-4	TRBD1	TGTGCCAGCAGTTCGACGGGACAGGCGAACACTGAAGCTTTCTTT	CASSSTGQANTEAFF
NA	TRBJ1-6	TRBV20-1	TRBD1	TGCAGTGCTAGAGATTTGAGCCGGGACAGCTATTCGAATTCACCCCTCCACTTT	CSARDLSRDSYSNSPLHF
NA	TRBJ2-5	TRBV12-3/TRBV12-4	NA	TGTGCCAGCAGTTTAGATAGAAGTAAAGGGGAAGAGACCCAGTACTTC	CASSLDRSKGEETQYF
NA	TRBJ1-5	TRBV12-3/TRBV12-4	TRBD1	TGTGCCAGCAGTTTGGGGAGGACAGGGGGACCGGCGGACAATCAGCCCCAGCATTTT	CASSLGRTGGPADNQPQHF
NA	TRBJ2-1	TRBV9	TRBD2	TGTGCCAGCAGCCTTCGGCTGCTGAGTAGCGGGGGTAACTACAATGAGCAGTTCTTC	CASSLRLLSSGGNYNEQFF
NA	TRBJ1-2	TRBV20-1	NA	TGCAGTGCTCCGGACAGTAACTATGGCTACACCTTC	CSAPDSNYGYTF
few	TRBJ1-6	TRBV5-1	NA	TGCGCCAGCAGCTTGACGGATGCTTTACCCCTCCACTTT	CASSLTDALPLHF
NA	TRBJ1-6	TRBV5-1	NA	TGCGCCAGCAGCCCCGGGACGGGCGGTTCACCCCTCCACTTT	CASSPGTGGSPLHF
NA	TRBJ1-5	TRBV28	NA	TGTGCCAGCACCCGGACCAGGGGTCAGCCCCAGCATTTT	CASTRTRGQPQHF
NA	TRBJ1-4	TRBV7-6	NA	TGTGCCAGCAGCTTAGGGGGAGCAAAAAATGAAAAACTGTTTTTT	CASSLGGAKNEKLFF
NA	TRBJ2-7	TRBV12-3/TRBV12-4	NA	TGTGCCAGCAGTACCCCGGCCGGGACAAACTACGAGCAGTACTTC	CASSTPAGTNYEQYF
few	TRBJ1-1	TRBV9	NA	TGTGCCAGCAGTGCCCTCGGGAAGACTGAAGCTTTCTTT	CASSALGKTEAFF
many	TRBJ1-1	TRBV7-2	NA	TGTGCCAGCAGCCTCCTGGCTGAAGCTTTCTTT	CASSLLAEAFF
few	TRBJ2-2	TRBV5-1	NA	TGCGCCAGCAGCTCGAGGGGAGACACCGGGGAGCTGTTTTTT	CASSSRGDTGELFF
NA	TRBJ2-1	TRBV12-3/TRBV12-4	NA	TGTGCCAGCAGTTTAGAAAAGGTCCGCTCCTACAATGAGCAGTTCTTC	CASSLEKVRSYNEQFF
few	TRBJ1-5	TRBV5-1	NA	TGCGCCAGCAGCTTGAACTGGGGGGATCAGCCCCAGCATTTT	CASSLNWGDQPQHF
few	TRBJ1-2	TRBV12-3/TRBV12-4	NA	TGTGCCAGCAGTTTAAACCGGGACGGATATGGCTACACCTTC	CASSLNRDGYGYTF
few	TRBJ1-1	TRBV7-3	NA	TGTGCCAGCAGCTTAACCAACTCCGGGACTGAAGCTTTCTTT	CASSLTNSGTEAFF
NA	TRBJ2-3	TRBV27	TRBD2	TGTGCCAGCAGCCCTAGCGGGTTCCCACCTAGCACAGATACGCAGTATTTT	CASSPSGFPPSTDTQYF
NA	TRBJ2-7	TRBV12-3/TRBV12-4	NA	TGTGCCAGCAGTTTTGGGGGGCACGAGCAGTACTTC	CASSFGGHEQYF
NA	TRBJ1-5	TRBV7-2	NA	TGTGCCAGCAGCTTTCTTGAGGGGGGGCGCGATACCCAGCATTTT	CASSFLEGGRDTQHF
NA	TRBJ1-1	TRBV6-6	NA	TGTGCCAGCAGCCTCAGACAGGCCTTGAACACTGAAGCTTTCTTT	CASSLRQALNTEAFF